Below are 31 T cell receptor beta chains sequenced from a single sample in a study of OX40 agonist ivuxolimab in advanced cancers. The assay was immunoSEQ multiplex PCR, and TCRdb's table has in-frame clones only and misses some. The sample lists 45,000 to 60,000 clones, over 85% seen once, with roughly 6% in the top ten. This material consisted of CD4+ or CD8+ T cells sorted from blood, taken in a trial of the OX40 agonist ivuxolimab. All receptors come from an adult with an advanced solid tumor such as melanoma, head and neck, liver or kidney cancer.

The rearrangement links TRBV2 to TRBJ2-7, with D possibly matching TRBD2 (6 bases). This CDR3 region has 15 residues. V was trimmed by 3 bases and J by 2 bases, leaving 14 bases between them. Germline CDR1 reads SNHLY; CDR2 reads FYNNEI. The CDR3 nucleotides read TGTGCCAGCAGTGAGGGTCCGGGGGTCACCTACGAGCAGTACGTC. As protein: CASSEGPGVTYEQYV.

This sequence joins TRBV7-9 and TRBJ2-1; tentatively, D is TRBD2 (5 bases). This CDR3 comprises 12 residues. V lost 4 bases and J 10 bases, leaving 11 bases between the germline ends. Germline assignment: CDR1 SEHNR and CDR2 FQNEAQ (reference sequence). CDR3 DNA: TGTGCCAGCAGCTCCACTAGAAACGAGCAGTTCTTC. Its protein is CASSSTRNEQFF.

This chain links TRBV29-1 with TRBJ2-2; 9 bases fit TRBD2. With 4 bases clipped from V and 0 bases from J, the junction kept 3 bases outside the gene matches. The CDR3 sequence is 15 residues long. The germline V gene has CDR1 SQVTM and CDR2 ANQGSEA. CDR3 sequence: CSVVAGGTNTGELFF. The CDR3 DNA follows: TGCAGCGTTGTTGCGGGGGGGACGAACACCGGGGAGCTGTTTTTT.

The V call is TRBV5-5, the J call TRBJ1-1; TRBD1 might be the D (6 bases). This CDR3 comprises 13 residues. V was cut by 9 bases and J by 1 base, with 13 bases left in between. Germline CDR1 is SGHKS and CDR2 is YYEKEE (reference sequence). CDR3 DNA: TGTGCCACCGCGGGACATACGAACACTGAAGCTTTCTTT. Residues: CATAGHTNTEAFF.

This clone was picked up a small number of times. The rearrangement joins TRBV11-2 to TRBJ1-1; D ambiguous. In germline, CDR1 is SGHAT, CDR2 FQNNGV. The CDR3 loop spans 11 amino acids. V gave up 2 bases and J gave up 6 bases, with 4 bases separating them. CDR3 in DNA: TGTGCCAGCAGCTTAATCGCTGAAGCTTTCTTT. It specifies CASSLIAEAFF.

This chain's CDR3 is CASKVGAGGPSETQYF. DNA for the CDR3: TGTGCCAGCAAGGTAGGGGCGGGAGGGCCCTCGGAGACCCAGTACTTC. The rearrangement uses TRBV9 and TRBJ2-5; 9 bases match TRBD2. The CDR3 runs 16 residues. With V trimmed by 6 bases and J by 5 bases, 14 bases remained unmatched. CDR1 is SGDLS and CDR2 is YYNGEE in the germline V gene.

The chain combines TRBV6-6 with TRBJ1-1, with a possible D match to TRBD1 (5 bases). Germline values: CDR1 MNHNY, CDR2 SVGAGI (reference sequence). Trimming took 0 bases from V and 3 from J, leaving 14 bases between them. This CDR3 contains 16 residues. The CDR3 loop is CASSYSMRGGYTEAFF. The CDR3 DNA is TGTGCCAGCAGTTACTCGATGCGGGGGGGGTACACTGAAGCTTTCTTT.

The chain links TRBV6-6 to TRBJ2-7; 10 bases are a match to TRBD1. This CDR3 contains 15 residues. V gave up 0 bases and J gave up 2 bases; unmatched junction bases: 1. Looked up from germline, CDR1 is MNHNY and CDR2 is SVGAGI (reference sequence). The CDR3 loop reads CASSYSGQGAYEQYF. In DNA, the CDR3 is TGTGCCAGCAGTTACTCCGGACAGGGGGCCTACGAGCAGTACTTC.

This chain uses TRBV7-8 with TRBJ1-2, with a tentative D call TRBD1 (6 bases). CDR3 size: 16 residues. The ends were cut back, 5 bases at V and 4 bases at J, with 20 bases in the middle. Germline CDR1 and CDR2: SGHVS and FQNEAQ. The CDR3 DNA sequence: TGTGCCAGCAGCCCTGGGCCGGGGGGCGCCGGCTATGGCTACACCTTC. It yields the protein CASSPGPGGAGYGYTF.

This sequence joins TRBV28 and TRBJ1-5; TRBD1 aligns across 7 bases. The CDR3 has 17 amino acids. After removal of 6 bases from V and 0 bases from J, the junction contained 11 bases not matched to a gene. Germline V gene sequence: CDR1 MDHEN, CDR2 SYDVKM. The CDR3 is CASRDLDRLYSNQPQHF. The CDR3 region has the DNA TGTGCCAGCAGGGATTTGGACAGGCTTTATAGCAATCAGCCCCAGCATTTT.

The chain couples TRBV5-6 to TRBJ2-2, with 7 bases identical to TRBD2. Trimming took 0 bases from V and 9 from J; bases not matched to a gene: 14. Germline CDR1 is SGHDT and CDR2 is YYEEEE. The CDR3 has 17 amino acids. For the CDR3, the DNA is TGTGCCAGCAGCTTGGGCCTAGCGGCCTTCCCACACCGGGAGCTGTTTTTT. Its translation is CASSLGLAAFPHRELFF.

V usage is TRBV5-5 and J usage is TRBJ2-5; TRBD1 is a possible D gene (6 bases). Germline V lookup: CDR1 SGHKS, CDR2 YYEKEE (reference sequence). The CDR3 length is 14 residues. The ends were cut back, 0 bases at V and 3 bases at J, with 9 bases in the middle. This chain's CDR3 is CASSLEAGEETQYF. The CDR3 coding sequence is TGTGCCAGCAGCTTGGAGGCAGGGGAAGAGACCCAGTACTTC.

The chain is built from TRBV19 and TRBJ1-4; 9 nucleotides agree with TRBD1. In germline, CDR1 is LNHDA, CDR2 SQIVND (reference sequence). Trimming cost V 6 bases and J 12 bases; bases outside gene matches: 8. The CDR3 has 13 amino acids. CDR3 sequence: CASSPGQGSELFF. CDR3 nucleotides: TGTGCCAGTAGCCCGGGACAGGGCTCGGAACTGTTTTTT.

The table lists this clone with a few counts. Germline and junction disagree at one end, which may indicate a read error. The chain employs TRBV9 and TRBJ1-3; D gene unclear. The CDR3 runs to 8 residues. Looked up from germline, CDR1 is SGDLS and CDR2 is YYNGEE. This chain's CDR3 is CASSEANF. Written as DNA, the CDR3 is TGTGCCAGCAGCGAGGCCAATTTT.

The chain is built from TRBV6-6 and TRBJ2-1; the D gene could be TRBD1 or TRBD2 (6 bases each). The CDR3 contains 15 residues. Trimming shortened V by 1 base and J by 6 bases, and 13 bases separated the two germline ends. Germline loops: CDR1 MNHNY, CDR2 SVGAGI (reference sequence). CDR3 residues: CASSYYRGGGNEQFF. The CDR3 region has the DNA TGTGCCAGCAGTTACTATCGAGGAGGGGGCAATGAGCAGTTCTTC.

The chain employs TRBV2 and TRBJ2-7, with 12 nucleotides matching TRBD2. V lost 6 bases and J lost 3; bases outside the gene matches: 6. The CDR3 consists of 15 residues. Germline V gene lookup returns CDR1 SNHLY and CDR2 FYNNEI. The CDR3 loop is CASRTGTSGHYEQYV. In DNA form, the CDR3 reads TGTGCCAGCAGAACCGGGACTAGCGGGCACTACGAGCAGTACGTC.

The CDR3 DNA sequence: TGTGCCAGCAGCTTCCGGGACAACTCCTACGAGCAGTACTTC. Its protein is CASSFRDNSYEQYF. The gene calls are TRBV7-2 and TRBJ2-7; maybe TRBD1 (6 bases). The ends were cut back, 3 bases at V and 0 bases at J, with 9 bases in the middle. This CDR3 contains 14 residues. The germline CDR1 and CDR2 sequences are SGHTA and FQGNSA.

This chain connects TRBV7-9 to TRBJ1-2, with D tentatively TRBD1 (5 bases). With 5 bases removed from V and 8 bases from J, the gap between germline ends came to 18 bases. The CDR3 length is 14 residues. Germline V gene lookup returns CDR1 SEHNR and CDR2 FQNEAQ (reference sequence). For the CDR3, the DNA is TGTGCCAGCAGCCCCCTCTTTTCAGGGAGAGGCTACACCTTC. Translation gives CASSPLFSGRGYTF.

This chain connects TRBV10-1 to TRBJ2-1; TRBD1 agrees at 10 bases. The V and J ends lost 5 bases and 9 bases, in that order; junction bases with no gene match: 7. CDR3 length: 14 amino acids. CDR1 is WNHNN, CDR2 SYGVQD, per germline (reference sequence). CDR3 in DNA: TGCGCCAGCAGTAGACCCGGGACAGGGGTTGAGCAGTTCTTC. Protein sequence: CASSRPGTGVEQFF.

The chain employs TRBV5-7 and TRBJ2-7, with D tentatively TRBD1 (5 bases). TRBV5-7 has ORF status, its function being uncertain. The V end lost 5 bases, the J end lost 3 bases, and 18 bases lay between the germline ends. The CDR3 contains 15 residues. The CDR3 sequence: CASSSRARVGYEQYF. CDR3 nucleotides: TGTGCCAGCAGTTCTCGGGCCAGGGTGGGCTACGAGCAGTACTTC.

The chain links TRBV4-3 to TRBJ2-5; D possibly corresponds to TRBD1 (5 bases). The last part of the DNA fits TRBJ2-7 better; the J call may be wrong. Germline V gives CDR1 LGHNA, CDR2 YSLEER. CDR3 length equals 13 residues. Here the CDR3 reads CASSQGQFYEQYF. CDR3 bases: TGCGCCAGCAGCCAAGGACAGTTTTACGAGCAGTACTTC.

The chain links TRBV1 to TRBJ1-2; no DNA check was done on the table's D call, TRBD1. TRBV1 counts as a pseudogene. The CDR3 is 15 amino acids. The CDR3: CTSSQGDRENYGYTF. The CDR3 nucleotides read TGCACCAGCAGCCAAGGGGACAGGGAAAATTATGGCTACACCTTC.

The CDR3, as DNA: TGTGCCTGGAGTGGGACCCAAGGCTACACCTTC. Translation gives CAWSGTQGYTF. The genes are TRBV30 and TRBJ1-2; D gene ambiguous. CDR1 is GTSNPN, CDR2 SVGIG, per germline (reference sequence). CDR3 length equals 11 residues. The V gene lost 1 base and the J gene lost 8 bases, with 8 bases spanning the gap.

The gene calls are TRBV5-1 and TRBJ2-7; the D is unclear. The ends were cut back, 4 bases at V and 2 bases at J, with 4 bases in the middle. The germline V gene encodes CDR1 SGHRS and CDR2 YFSETQ. The length of the CDR3 is 11 residues. The CDR3 DNA follows: TGCGCCAGCAGCGCCGCCTACGAGCAGTACTTC. This sequence encodes CASSAAYEQYF.

The CDR3 DNA reads as TGCAGCGTTGAGCTTAAGGGACAGGGGTTGAACACCGGGGAGCTGTTTTTT. Its protein is CSVELKGQGLNTGELFF. The gene calls are TRBV29-1 and TRBJ2-2; 10 bases are shared with TRBD1. Trimming removed 3 bases from V and 1 base from J; junction bases left unmatched: 8. CDR1 and CDR2 from the germline V gene are SQVTM and ANQGSEA. The CDR3 loop spans 17 amino acids.

This clone was counted once. This chain uses TRBV6-5 with TRBJ2-7; D is unclear. Deletions cut 5 bases from V and 4 bases from J, with 12 bases between. This CDR3 region has 13 residues. Germline assignment: CDR1 MNHEY and CDR2 SVGAGI. The CDR3 DNA reads as TGTGCCAGCAGTGACACGGTGGATTACGAGCAGTACTTC. This encodes CASSDTVDYEQYF.

The chain links TRBV6-5 to TRBJ1-1, with 7 bases lining up with TRBD1. Losses at the gene ends were 6 bases for V and 4 bases for J; bases not matched to a gene: 5. Per the germline V gene, CDR1 is MNHEY and CDR2 is SVGAGI. This CDR3 region has 13 residues. In nucleotides, the CDR3 is TGTGCCAGCAGCCCTACAGGGGTCACTGAAGCTTTCTTT. It encodes CASSPTGVTEAFF.

V is TRBV7-9 and J is TRBJ1-5, with unresolved D. Germline V gene data show CDR1 as SEHNR and CDR2 as FQNEAQ (reference sequence). The CDR3 sequence is 15 residues long. Trimming removed 1 base from V and 3 bases from J, with 10 bases in between. CDR3 loop: CASSLVSQPNQPQHF. CDR3 bases: TGTGCCAGCAGCTTAGTATCGCAGCCCAATCAGCCCCAGCATTTT.

The DNA of the CDR3 is TGTGCCAGCAGTCCAAGTCTCCGCTATCAGCCCCAGCATTTT. Amino acid sequence: CASSPSLRYQPQHF. The V gene is TRBV27, the J gene TRBJ1-5; D gene ambiguous. The length of the CDR3 is 14 residues. The germline gives CDR1 MNHEY, CDR2 SMNVEV (reference sequence). Trimming took off 5 bases at V and 5 bases at J, with 13 bases between the two ends.

This chain joins TRBV21-1 and TRBJ2-3; TRBD2 is the table's D call, not checked against the DNA. TRBV21-1 is flagged as a pseudogene. The CDR3 has 16 residues. CDR3 sequence (DNA): TGTGCCAGCAGCCTAAAGCGGGAGTTGGTGGCAGATACGCAGTATTTT. It yields the protein CASSLKRELVADTQYF.

The chain recombines TRBV6-1 with TRBJ1-4; D possibly corresponds to TRBD1 (6 bases). Trimming cost V 10 bases and J 4 bases, with 10 bases left between them. CDR1 is MNHNS and CDR2 is SASEGT in the germline V gene. This CDR3 region has 12 residues. DNA for the CDR3: TGTGCCATCTCGGACAGTAATGAAAAACTGTTTTTT. The encoded protein is CAISDSNEKLFF.